This TCR beta chain emerged from a study of blood T cell repertoires in COVID-19. The overall study: PBMCs, B-cell-depleted T cells, or T cells were the source of the cDNA or gDNA that made up the material.

Methods used by the authors: Amplified reference gene primers provided the basis for estimating nucleated cell counts. Using immunoSEQ multiplex PCR, the repertoire was profiled, and TCRdb retains in-frame clones only, with some absent. V, J and clone size are taken as reported in that table, and D and trimming were inferred from the DNA itself. The repertoire holds 85,000 or so clones, with about 95% as singletons. Germline-derived CDR1 and CDR2 are SGHRS and YFSETQ. CDR3 length: 18 residues. Trimming cost V 1 base and J 0 bases, with 19 bases left between them. The sample comprised peripheral blood. This chain joins TRBV5-1 and TRBJ1-1; tentatively, D is TRBD1 (6 bases). The origin of this receptor is a human donor with active COVID-19. The donor label of this sample is uncertain. CDR3 sequence (DNA): TGCGCCAGCAGCTTGAGTGGGACATCGATATCGGTGAACACTGAAGCTTTCTTT. Its translation is CASSLSGTSISVNTEAFF.